This note documents a single TCR beta chain sequence. The sample belongs to a study of blood T cell repertoires in COVID-19. CDR1 GTSNPN and CDR2 SVGIG come from the germline V gene (reference sequence). The ends lost 8 bases at V and 0 bases at J; junction bases unmatched: 9. CDR3 length equals 14 residues. Assay used: immunoSEQ multiplex PCR; TCRdb lists only in-frame clones, some missing. The table lists around 59,000 clones, under 80% of them singletons. This TCR derives from a human donor in a cohort sampled during active COVID-19. This chain links TRBV30 with TRBJ1-1, with 7 bases aligning to TRBD1. The source material was peripheral blood. The CDR3 DNA follows: TGTGCCGGGACAGTCAGTCTTATGAACACTGAAGCTTTCTTT. Translating gives CAGTVSLMNTEAFF.